This T cell receptor (beta chain) was sequenced in a study of cytomegalovirus exposure and HLA in healthy donors. Study overall: Most donors, around 81% of over 300 genotyped, fell in the Caucasian-associated ancestry cluster.

As regards this clone: Antigen specificity is unknown.

The primer mix had 60 Vbeta and 13 Jbeta primers. Clones were read by immunoSEQ multiplex PCR, and TCRdb kept only the in-frame ones, dropping some. Counted here are tens of thousands of clones, about four fifths occurring once; the ten biggest clones make up approximately 3.8%. Study-level points and caveats: An analysis was carried out later, and it reportedly showed fewer N-insertions in an Asian-associated ancestry cluster than the approximately 610-donor mean. Across donors, most TCRs were seen rarely, yet some public ones were widespread. According to a later analysis, most TCR beta chains associated with CMV appeared HLA-restricted.

CDR3 length: 15 amino acids. Trimming took 4 bases from V and 4 from J; bases not matched to a gene: 6. The germline gives CDR1 ENHRY, CDR2 SYGVKD. V and J are TRBV10-3 and TRBJ2-5; 10 positions match TRBD1. The origin of this receptor is a man aged 50 to 59 in good health and CMV-seronegative. The specimen sequenced was PBMCs. The CDR3 here is CAISADRGKLETQYF. The DNA of the CDR3 is TGTGCCATCAGTGCGGACAGGGGGAAGTTAGAGACCCAGTACTTC.